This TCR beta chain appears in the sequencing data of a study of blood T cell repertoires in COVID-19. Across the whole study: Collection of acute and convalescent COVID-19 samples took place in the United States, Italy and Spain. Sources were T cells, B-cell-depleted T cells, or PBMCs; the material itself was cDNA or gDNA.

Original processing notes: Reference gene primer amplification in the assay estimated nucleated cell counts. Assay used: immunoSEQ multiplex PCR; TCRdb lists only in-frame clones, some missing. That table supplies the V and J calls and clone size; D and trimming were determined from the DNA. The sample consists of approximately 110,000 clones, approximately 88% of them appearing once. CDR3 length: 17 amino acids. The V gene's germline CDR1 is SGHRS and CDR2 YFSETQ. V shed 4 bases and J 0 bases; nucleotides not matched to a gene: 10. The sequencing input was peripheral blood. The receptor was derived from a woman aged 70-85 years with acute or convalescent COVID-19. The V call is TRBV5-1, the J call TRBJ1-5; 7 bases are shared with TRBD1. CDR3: CASSLGTVNYSNQPQHF. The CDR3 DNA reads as TGCGCCAGCAGCCTTGGGACAGTTAATTATAGCAATCAGCCCCAGCATTTT. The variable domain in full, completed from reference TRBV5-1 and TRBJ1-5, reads KAGVTQTPRYLIKTRGQQVTLSCSPISGHRSVSWYQQTPGQGLQFLFEYFSETQRNKGNFPGRFSGRQFSNSRSEMNVSTLELGDSALYLCASSLGTVNYSNQPQHFGDGTRLSIL.